Below are 16 T cell receptor beta chains sequenced from a single sample in a study of blood T cell repertoires in COVID-19. The protocol was immunoSEQ multiplex PCR, while the TCRdb copy is restricted to in-frame clones and leaves out a portion. The table has about 52,000 clones, roughly 89% seen once; the top ten hold more than 7%. Sequencing used peripheral blood. The receptors derive from an older man with active or convalescent COVID-19.

The CDR3, as DNA: TGTGCCAGCAGTTTAACGGGGACAGGGGGCTACGAGCAGTACTTC. As protein: CASSLTGTGGYEQYF. J is TRBJ2-7 and V is TRBV28, with 11 bases matching TRBD1. The CDR3 extends over 15 amino acids. Losses at the gene ends were 2 bases for V and 3 bases for J; bases not matched to a gene: 3. CDR1 is MDHEN, CDR2 SYDVKM, per germline.

The rearrangement uses TRBV9 and TRBJ2-5; 8 bases agree with TRBD2. Germline V CDR1 and CDR2: SGDLS, YYNGEE. Trimming at V came to 4 bases and at J to 9 bases, leaving 17 bases not matched to a gene. CDR3 size: 16 residues. Here the CDR3 reads CASSQGGLGGGRPQYF. DNA for the CDR3: TGTGCCAGCAGCCAAGGCGGCCTCGGCGGGGGGAGGCCCCAGTACTTC.

V gene TRBV5-6 combines with J gene TRBJ1-1; tentative D call: TRBD1 (6 bases). CDR3 length equals 18 residues. Per the germline V gene, CDR1 is SGHDT and CDR2 is YYEEEE. V lost 0 bases and J lost 5, with 23 bases in between. The DNA of the CDR3 is TGTGCCAGCAGCTTGGTCTTGACAGGCGAGCGCTACCGAACTGAAGCTTTCTTT. Translation: CASSLVLTGERYRTEAFF.

This chain joins TRBV19 and TRBJ2-7; 9 nucleotides match TRBD2. The V gene end was trimmed by 8 bases and the J gene end by 6 bases; junction bases not matched to a gene: 11. The CDR3 loop spans 14 amino acids. Looked up from germline, CDR1 is LNHDA and CDR2 is SQIVND (reference sequence). CDR3 DNA: TGTGCCAGTCGTAAACCAGCGGGAGGCCCCGAGCAGTACTTC. It yields the protein CASRKPAGGPEQYF.

V usage is TRBV7-9 and J usage is TRBJ2-3; the D is unclear. The CDR3 length is 12 residues. The germline V gene has CDR1 SEHNR and CDR2 FQNEAQ (reference sequence). V was trimmed by 1 base and J by 11 bases, leaving 10 bases between them. This CDR3 is CASSLGSRKQYF. The CDR3 coding sequence is TGTGCCAGCAGCTTAGGATCGAGGAAGCAGTATTTT.

In DNA, the CDR3 is TGTGCCAGCAGAGCCGGGACAGGGGATTACTACACCTTC. Translated: CASRAGTGDYYTF. The rearrangement uses TRBV5-6 and TRBJ1-2; 10 positions agree with TRBD1. The J segment lost 10 bases and the V segment lost 5 bases, leaving 8 bases of the junction unmatched. Per germline, CDR1 SGHDT and CDR2 YYEEEE. There are 13 residues in the CDR3. Together with reference TRBV5-6 and TRBJ1-2, the CDR3 gives the full variable domain: DAGVTQSPTHLIKTRGQQVTLRCSPKSGHDTVSWYQQALGQGPQFIFQYYEEEERQRGNFPDRFSGHQFPNYSSELNVNALLLGDSALYLCASRAGTGDYYTFGSGTRLTVV.

J is TRBJ2-5 and V is TRBV7-7; 8 bases map to TRBD1. V was pared by 2 bases and J by 5 bases, with 10 bases of the junction left unmatched. The CDR3 loop spans 16 amino acids. CDR1 and CDR2 from the germline V gene are SSHAT and FNYEAQ (reference sequence). The CDR3 DNA reads TGTGCCAGCAGCTTAAGCCCAGGGGGCTTGAGGGAGACCCAGTACTTC. Protein: CASSLSPGGLRETQYF. Filled out from reference TRBV7-7 and TRBJ2-5, the complete variable domain reads GAGVSQSPRYKVTKRGQDVTLRCDPISSHATLYWYQQALGQGPEFLTYFNYEAQPDKSGLPSDRFSAERPEGSISTLTIQRTEQRDSAMYRCASSLSPGGLRETQYFGPGTRLLVL.

This sequence joins TRBV11-2 and TRBJ2-5; TRBD1 matches 10 bases. The CDR3 is made up of 16 amino acids. Trimming at V came to 3 bases and at J to 1 base, leaving 5 bases not matched to a gene. Germline loops: CDR1 SGHAT, CDR2 FQNNGV. CDR3 loop: CASSFGTGAVQETQYF. As DNA, the CDR3 is TGTGCCAGCAGCTTCGGGACAGGGGCGGTCCAAGAGACCCAGTACTTC.

This clone was seen a handful of times. The chain combines TRBV19 with TRBJ1-5, with 7 bases lining up with TRBD1. The V and J ends lost 3 bases and 2 bases, in that order; junction bases with no gene match: 10. Germline CDR1 LNHDA, CDR2 SQIVND (reference sequence). The CDR3 totals 17 residues. CDR3 loop: CASSIPKGARGNQPQHF. The CDR3 coding sequence is TGTGCCAGTAGTATCCCCAAGGGGGCGCGGGGCAATCAGCCCCAGCATTTT.

DNA of the CDR3: TGCGCCAGCAGTGAGACATTTTCCTACGAGCAGTACTTC. This codes for CASSETFSYEQYF. The chain combines TRBV10-1 with TRBJ2-7; D unclear. Per the germline V gene, CDR1 is WNHNN and CDR2 is SYGVQD (reference sequence). Deletions cut 2 bases from V and 1 base from J, with 6 bases between. The CDR3 is 13 residues long.

The V gene is TRBV4-1, the J gene TRBJ2-1; TRBD1 might be the D (6 bases). The CDR3 is made up of 17 amino acids. With 0 bases removed from V and 4 bases from J, the gap between germline ends came to 16 bases. Germline CDR1 and CDR2: MGHRA and YSYEKL. The CDR3 DNA reads as TGCGCCAGCAGCCAAGACCGGACGCCAGGGGTTTACAATGAGCAGTTCTTC. Residues: CASSQDRTPGVYNEQFF.

The chain couples TRBV18 to TRBJ2-7; D gene uncertain. V dropped 0 bases and J dropped 1 base, with 13 bases sitting between them. This CDR3 spans 16 amino acids. Germline V gives CDR1 KGHSH, CDR2 LQKENI. The CDR3 spells CASSPPGLPWSYEQYF. CDR3 bases: TGTGCCAGCTCACCACCGGGCCTCCCATGGTCCTACGAGCAGTACTTC.

On this clone: Its ends do not fully match the called genes, so a read error is possible. The CDR3 sequence is CASSLEEGF. CDR3 in DNA: TGTGCCAGCAGCTTAGAGGAGGGTTTT. The chain joins TRBV7-9 to TRBJ1-1; no firm D call. This CDR3 has 9 residues. Germline CDR1 and CDR2: SEHNR and FQNEAQ (reference sequence).

This sequence joins TRBV7-2 and TRBJ2-7; TRBD1 agrees at 11 bases. The CDR3 has 17 amino acids. The germline gives CDR1 SGHTA, CDR2 FQGNSA. V trimming: 5 bases; J trimming: 2 bases; junction bases outside the gene matches: 11. CDR3 loop: CASSLNPRGQGAYEQYF. In DNA, the CDR3 is TGTGCCAGCAGCCTTAACCCGCGGGGACAGGGGGCCTACGAGCAGTACTTC.

The chain has TRBV3-1 (or the pseudogene TRBV3-2) and TRBJ2-7; 8 positions match TRBD1. V dropped 4 bases and J dropped 2; count of bases not matched to a gene: 7. The CDR3 extends over 15 amino acids. Per germline, CDR1 LGHDT and CDR2 YNNKEL (reference sequence). DNA for the CDR3: TGTGCCAGCAGCCCGGGGACAGGAGACCCCTACGAGCAGTACTTC. Its translation is CASSPGTGDPYEQYF.

The J gene is TRBJ2-1, the V gene TRBV7-3; TRBD2 matches at 16 bases. CDR3 length equals 17 residues. CDR1 is SGHTA, CDR2 FQGTGA, per germline. V shed 4 bases, J shed 12 bases, and the junction held 12 bases outside the gene matches. Here the CDR3 reads CASSYPGLAGGRWWQFF. As DNA, the CDR3 is TGTGCCAGCAGCTATCCGGGACTAGCGGGGGGGAGGTGGTGGCAGTTCTTC.